The source of this T cell receptor (beta chain) is a study of blood T cell repertoires in COVID-19. Study context: Donors in the United States, Italy and Spain gave samples during acute or convalescent COVID-19.

Cohorts were based on clinical histories the participants reported. Clones were read by immunoSEQ multiplex PCR, and TCRdb kept only the in-frame ones, dropping some. Of roughly 250,000 clones listed, about nine tenths are singletons. The CDR3 extends over 14 amino acids. Germline V gene sequence: CDR1 LGHDT, CDR2 YNNKEL (reference sequence). Deletions cut 1 base from V and 6 bases from J, with 12 bases between. Sequenced input: PBMCs or T cells enriched from blood (not recorded which). The V and J genes are TRBV3-1 (or the pseudogene TRBV3-2) and TRBJ1-2, with D possibly matching TRBD1 (5 bases). The receptor comes from a woman between 35 and 50 years old with acute COVID-19. The CDR3 loop reads CASSQGARADGYTF. For the CDR3, the DNA is TGTGCCAGCAGCCAAGGTGCCAGGGCAGATGGCTACACCTTC.